These T cell receptor beta chains were read from a single sample in a study of CD4 T cell repertoires in COVID-19. Profiled with immunoSEQ multiplex PCR; TCRdb holds only in-frame clones, not every one. The table includes around 25,000 clones, 93% detected once. This specimen was circulating follicular helper CD4+ T cells (cTfh) from blood, taken before the COVID-19 pandemic. Source of these receptors: a human donor who had COVID-19. Each CDR3 is given with its conserved first and last residue. D genes are given only for firm matches. Size is stated for part of the rows, as once, few or many counts, or as a class when the clone is expanded.

d_call clone_size j_call v_call cdr3_nt cdr3_aa
TRBD2 . TRBJ2-3 TRBV19 TGTGCCAGTAGTATATCCGGCGGGAGGACAGATACGCAGTATTTT CASSISGGRTDTQYF
. . TRBJ2-1 TRBV28 TGTGCCAGCAGTTCACCGGGACTGGGGTCCTACAATGAGCAGTTCTTC CASSSPGLGSYNEQFF
. . TRBJ1-1 TRBV9 TGTGCCAGCAGCGTAGCGGGGGATGGAACTGAAGCTTTCTTT CASSVAGDGTEAFF
. . TRBJ2-1 TRBV6-6 TGTGCCAGCAGTTACTCGCCAGCGTCTAATGAGCAGTTCTTC CASSYSPASNEQFF
TRBD1 . TRBJ2-2 TRBV9 TGTGCCAGCAGCGTAGGGGTGGGACAGGGGGGAAACACCGGGGAGCTGTTTTTT CASSVGVGQGGNTGELFF
TRBD1 . TRBJ1-1 TRBV7-9 TGTGCCAGCAGTAAACAGGGGGGGGACACTGAAGCTTTCTTT CASSKQGGDTEAFF
TRBD1 once TRBJ2-7 TRBV10-2 TGCGCCAGCAGGCCTACAGGGGGCTCCTACGAGCAGTACTTC CASRPTGGSYEQYF
. . TRBJ2-5 TRBV7-2 TGTGCCAGCAGCCAAGCAGAGACCCAGTACTTC CASSQAETQYF
TRBD2 . TRBJ2-5 TRBV11-2 TGTGCCAGCAGCCCGCGACTAGCGGGATTAGGAGAGACCCAGTACTTC CASSPRLAGLGETQYF
. few TRBJ1-1 TRBV5-4 TGTGCCAGCAGCTATGAAGGCAGGGGGAACACTGAAGCTTTCTTT CASSYEGRGNTEAFF
TRBD1 . TRBJ1-2 TRBV6-1 TGTGCCAGCACCCCATCGACAGGGCGGGGGGATGGCTACACCTTC CASTPSTGRGDGYTF
. . TRBJ2-2 TRBV7-2 TGTGCCAGCAGCTTAGAGGGAGTCGGAACCGGGGAGCTGTTTTTT CASSLEGVGTGELFF
. . TRBJ1-1 TRBV5-1 TGCGCCAGCAGCTTGCGGACACCGAACACTGAAGCTTTCTTT CASSLRTPNTEAFF
. . TRBJ2-1 TRBV21-1 TGTGCCAGAATGGCCTACACAGGGAGCTCCTACAATGAGCAGTTCTTC CARMAYTGSSYNEQFF
. . TRBJ1-5 TRBV19 TGTGCCAGTAGTAACCGGGGGGACAATAGCAATCAGCCCCAGCATTTT CASSNRGDNSNQPQHF
. . TRBJ2-1 TRBV2 TGTGCCAGCAGTGAGAATGGGGCATTACTCGATGAGCAGTTCTTC CASSENGALLDEQFF
TRBD1 . TRBJ1-5 TRBV5-8 TGTGCCAGCAGCGCAACAGGGGATAGCTACAATCAGCCCCAGCATTTT CASSATGDSYNQPQHF
. . TRBJ1-2 TRBV5-4 TGTGCCAGCAGCCCCTCAGGGATGTTGGCTAACTATGGCTACACCTTC CASSPSGMLANYGYTF
. . TRBJ1-1 TRBV6-1 TGTGCCAGCAGTGTCCGAGGGACACCGAACACTGAAGCTTTCTTT CASSVRGTPNTEAFF
TRBD1 . TRBJ2-5 TRBV6-5 TGTGCCAGCAGTTACGGGACAGGGGAGACCCAGTACTTC CASSYGTGETQYF
TRBD2 . TRBJ2-3 TRBV6-6 TGTGCCAGCAGTTACTTCGCGGGAGGGGGGGATACGCAGTATTTT CASSYFAGGGDTQYF
TRBD1 . TRBJ1-1 TRBV14 TGTGCCAGCAGCCACCACAGGGGGCAGAGGACTGAAGCTTTCTTT CASSHHRGQRTEAFF
TRBD2 . TRBJ2-5 TRBV2 TGTGCCAGCTATCCGGGGGATTCTCGGGGGGGCTCGTTGCGCGTGACCCAGTACTTC CASYPGDSRGGSLRVTQYF
TRBD2 . TRBJ2-1 TRBV7-6 TGCGCCAGCAGCTTAGGAGCAGCGGGAGGGCTGGGCAATGAGCAGTTCTTC CASSLGAAGGLGNEQFF
. . TRBJ1-2 TRBV25-1 TGTGCCAGCAGTGGGGGGGTCTGGGTTGGCTACACCTTC CASSGGVWVGYTF
TRBD1 . TRBJ2-5 TRBV10-3 TGTGCCATCAGTGAGTCAGGGGGCCCACAAGAGACCCAGTACTTC CAISESGGPQETQYF
. once TRBJ2-7 TRBV28 TGTGCCAGCAGAGAGGTCCGCCCCCCCTACGAGCAGTACTTC CASREVRPPYEQYF
TRBD1 . TRBJ2-7 TRBV19 TGTGCCAGTAGTATCGTACAGGGGGCCTACGAGCAGTACTTC CASSIVQGAYEQYF
TRBD2 . TRBJ2-1 TRBV30 TGTGCCTGGAGTGTAAGCGGGAGAACTGAGCAGTTCTTC CAWSVSGRTEQFF
TRBD1 once TRBJ2-3 TRBV6-5 TGTGCCAGCAGTTCCACAGGGGTCGGGCAGTATTTT CASSSTGVGQYF
TRBD1 . TRBJ1-1 TRBV7-9 TGTGCCAGCAGCTTACAGGGGGGGAACACTGAAGCTTTCTTT CASSLQGGNTEAFF
. . TRBJ2-2 TRBV4-1 TGCGCCAGCAGAACTACCGGGGAGCTGTTTTTT CASRTTGELFF
. . TRBJ2-3 TRBV2 TGTGCCAGCAGAAAGACAGGTAGCACAGATACGCAGTATTTT CASRKTGSTDTQYF
TRBD1 . TRBJ1-1 TRBV11-2 TGTGCCAGCAGCGCAGGGGGCCGGGCTTTCTTT CASSAGGRAFF
TRBD1 . TRBJ1-3 TRBV28 TGTGCCAGCAGTCCGCTCGGACAGGGGTTCGGAAACACCATATATTTT CASSPLGQGFGNTIYF
. once TRBJ2-7 TRBV4-2 TGTGCCAGCAGCCAAGACCTAGCGAGGGAAGGCGAGCAGTACTTC CASSQDLAREGEQYF
. . TRBJ1-6 TRBV14 TGTGCCAGCAGCGGACAGAGCTCCTATAATTCACCCCTCCACTTT CASSGQSSYNSPLHF
. . TRBJ2-7 TRBV7-9 TGTGCCAGCAGCCCCCCTGGGACAAGCTACGAGCAGTACTTC CASSPPGTSYEQYF
. . TRBJ2-1 TRBV28 TGTGCCAGCAAATCAGGGGTATACGAGCAGTTCTTC CASKSGVYEQFF
. . TRBJ1-2 TRBV5-1 TGCGCCAGCAGCGGCAGCGAATACTATGGCTACACCTTC CASSGSEYYGYTF
. . TRBJ1-1 TRBV5-1 TGCGCCAGCAGCTTGGCCGCAGGAAGCACTGAAGCTTTCTTT CASSLAAGSTEAFF
. . TRBJ2-1 TRBV6-5 TGTGCCAGCAAAAGGACAGTATACAATGAGCAGTTCTTC CASKRTVYNEQFF
TRBD1 . TRBJ1-1 TRBV7-2 TGTGCCAGCAGCTTTCGTCCCCCGGGACAGGGAGGCACTGAAGCTTTCTTT CASSFRPPGQGGTEAFF
TRBD1 . TRBJ2-5 TRBV28 TGTGCCAGCAGCCTCGAGACAGGGGGCGCCCCCCCCCAGTACTTC CASSLETGGAPPQYF
TRBD1 . TRBJ2-3 TRBV5-1 TGCGCCAGCAGACCGGGACAGAGCACAGATACGCAGTATTTT CASRPGQSTDTQYF
. . TRBJ1-2 TRBV30 TGTGCCTGGAGCTTGGGGGGGGTGGGCTACACCTTC CAWSLGGVGYTF